What follows is one T cell receptor beta chain and its context. The CDR3 totals 13 residues. Germline loops: CDR1 SGHAT, CDR2 FQNNGV. With 3 bases removed from V and 5 bases from J, the gap between germline ends came to 8 bases. This record belongs to a study of blood T cell repertoires in COVID-19. Study-level information: Donors in the United States, Italy and Spain gave samples during acute or convalescent COVID-19.

The method was immunoSEQ multiplex PCR; TCRdb's version includes in-frame clones alone and lacks a portion of them. The sample lists approximately 170,000 clones; around 83% were seen once. The receptor was derived from a woman in her 70s with COVID-19, enrolled during active disease. The sequenced sample was peripheral blood. V usage is TRBV11-2 and J usage is TRBJ1-5; D not resolved. This CDR3 reads CASSLVEDQPQHF. The CDR3 nucleotides read TGTGCCAGCAGCTTGGTAGAAGATCAGCCCCAGCATTTT.